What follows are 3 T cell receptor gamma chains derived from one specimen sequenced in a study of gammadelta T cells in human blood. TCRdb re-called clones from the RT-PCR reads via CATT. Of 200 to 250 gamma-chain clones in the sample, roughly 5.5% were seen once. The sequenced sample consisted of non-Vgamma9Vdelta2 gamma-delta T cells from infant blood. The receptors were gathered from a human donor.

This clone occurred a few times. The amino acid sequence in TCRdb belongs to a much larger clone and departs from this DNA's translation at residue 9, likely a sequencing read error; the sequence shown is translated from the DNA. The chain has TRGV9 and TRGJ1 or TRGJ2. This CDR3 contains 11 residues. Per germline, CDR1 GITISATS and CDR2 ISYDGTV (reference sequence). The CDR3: CALWVGYKILF. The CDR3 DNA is TGTGCCTTGTGGGTGGGTTATAAGATACTCTTT.

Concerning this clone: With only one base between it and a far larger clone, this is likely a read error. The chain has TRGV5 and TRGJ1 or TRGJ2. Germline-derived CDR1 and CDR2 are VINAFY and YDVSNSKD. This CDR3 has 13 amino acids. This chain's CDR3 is CATWDRRRYKKLF. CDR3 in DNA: TGTGCCACATGGGACAGGCGCCGTTATAAGAAACTCTTT.

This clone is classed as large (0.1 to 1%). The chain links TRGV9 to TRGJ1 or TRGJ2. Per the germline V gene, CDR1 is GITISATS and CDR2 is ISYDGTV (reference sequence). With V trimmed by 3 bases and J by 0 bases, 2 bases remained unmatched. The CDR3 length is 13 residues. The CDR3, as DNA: TGTGCCTTGTGGGAGATGAATTATTATAAGAAACTCTTT. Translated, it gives CALWEMNYYKKLF.